The rows below give T cell receptor beta chains drawn from one sample of a study of blood T cell repertoires in COVID-19. The assay was immunoSEQ multiplex PCR, and TCRdb's table has in-frame clones only and misses some. The top ten hold 7.5% of the sample, which has over 150,000 clones, approximately 83% seen once. The sequenced sample consisted of PBMCs or T cells enriched from blood (not recorded which). The receptors derive from a man in his forties who had recovered from COVID-19. CDR3s include the opening cysteine and the closing phenylalanine or tryptophan. The order of the fields is J gene, clone size, CDR3 length, D gene, V gene, CDR3 protein, CDR3 DNA. A D gene is named only where the DNA matches it firmly. Some rows mark clone size as missing; the rest say once, few, many or name a class of expanded clone.

J gene: TRBJ2-7; clone size: -; CDR3 length: 15; D gene: TRBD1; V gene: TRBV5-3; CDR3 protein: CARSSTGTGTYEQYF; CDR3 DNA: TGTGCCAGAAGCTCTACCGGGACAGGGACCTACGAGCAGTACTTC
J gene: TRBJ1-2; clone size: -; CDR3 length: 13; D gene: -; V gene: TRBV5-1; CDR3 protein: CASSLETKVGYTF; CDR3 DNA: TGCGCCAGCAGCTTGGAGACTAAAGTGGGCTACACCTTC
J gene: TRBJ2-2; clone size: once; CDR3 length: 16; D gene: TRBD2; V gene: TRBV7-2; CDR3 protein: CASRFVWTRAGGELFF; CDR3 DNA: TGTGCCAGCAGATTTGTTTGGACTAGGGCGGGCGGGGAGCTGTTTTTT
J gene: TRBJ2-5; clone size: -; CDR3 length: 16; D gene: -; V gene: TRBV5-1; CDR3 protein: CASRAGFVDREKTQYF; CDR3 DNA: TGCGCCAGCAGGGCGGGGTTCGTAGACAGAGAAAAGACCCAGTACTTC
J gene: TRBJ1-5; clone size: -; CDR3 length: 14; D gene: -; V gene: TRBV7-2; CDR3 protein: CASSFGGRGQPQHF; CDR3 DNA: TGTGCCAGCAGCTTTGGGGGGAGGGGTCAGCCCCAGCATTTT
J gene: TRBJ1-2; clone size: -; CDR3 length: 13; D gene: -; V gene: TRBV19; CDR3 protein: CASTLTAARGYTF; CDR3 DNA: TGTGCCAGTACCCTAACAGCGGCGAGGGGCTACACCTTC
J gene: TRBJ2-2; clone size: -; CDR3 length: 16; D gene: TRBD1; V gene: TRBV9; CDR3 protein: CASSPPGTGLRIELFF; CDR3 DNA: TGTGCCAGCAGCCCCCCCGGGACAGGGCTAAGGATAGAGCTGTTTTTT
J gene: TRBJ2-1; clone size: -; CDR3 length: 13; D gene: TRBD2; V gene: TRBV5-1; CDR3 protein: CASSSGLASEQFF; CDR3 DNA: TGCGCCAGCAGCTCGGGACTAGCGAGTGAGCAGTTCTTC
J gene: TRBJ1-2; clone size: -; CDR3 length: 15; D gene: -; V gene: TRBV7-9; CDR3 protein: CASSLVGTNSYGYTF; CDR3 DNA: TGTGCCAGCAGCTTAGTCGGGACAAATAGCTATGGCTACACCTTC
J gene: TRBJ2-6; clone size: -; CDR3 length: 16; D gene: TRBD1; V gene: TRBV5-6; CDR3 protein: CASGSEGAGGANVLTF; CDR3 DNA: TGTGCCAGCGGTTCTGAGGGGGCAGGTGGGGCCAACGTCCTGACTTTC
J gene: TRBJ1-2; clone size: -; CDR3 length: 16; D gene: TRBD1; V gene: TRBV4-3; CDR3 protein: CASSQETTGGGYGYTF; CDR3 DNA: TGCGCCAGCAGCCAAGAAACGACAGGGGGTGGCTATGGCTACACCTTC
J gene: TRBJ2-1; clone size: -; CDR3 length: 15; D gene: TRBD1; V gene: TRBV11-2; CDR3 protein: CASSREGQGVYEQFF; CDR3 DNA: TGTGCCAGCAGCCGAGAGGGACAGGGGGTTTATGAGCAGTTCTTC
J gene: TRBJ2-3; clone size: -; CDR3 length: 15; D gene: TRBD2; V gene: TRBV4-1; CDR3 protein: CASSQGLASTDTQYF; CDR3 DNA: TGCGCCAGCAGCCAAGGACTAGCGAGCACAGATACGCAGTATTTT
J gene: TRBJ2-5; clone size: -; CDR3 length: 16; D gene: TRBD2; V gene: TRBV29-1; CDR3 protein: CSVVWLAGGPQETQYF; CDR3 DNA: TGCAGCGTTGTCTGGTTGGCGGGGGGCCCTCAAGAGACCCAGTACTTC
J gene: TRBJ1-1; clone size: once; CDR3 length: 13; D gene: -; V gene: TRBV6-6; CDR3 protein: CASSDGQNTEAFF; CDR3 DNA: TGTGCCAGCAGTGACGGACAGAACACTGAAGCTTTCTTT
J gene: TRBJ2-2; clone size: -; CDR3 length: 15; D gene: -; V gene: TRBV4-2; CDR3 protein: CASSPGEGDTGELFF; CDR3 DNA: TGTGCCAGCAGCCCAGGTGAGGGTGACACCGGGGAGCTGTTTTTT
J gene: TRBJ2-7; clone size: -; CDR3 length: 14; D gene: TRBD1; V gene: TRBV7-2; CDR3 protein: CASGPGTVTYEQYF; CDR3 DNA: TGTGCCAGCGGCCCCGGGACAGTTACTTACGAGCAGTACTTC
J gene: TRBJ2-7; clone size: once; CDR3 length: 16; D gene: TRBD2; V gene: TRBV3-1/TRBV3-2; CDR3 protein: CASSQDPGLGVYEQYF; CDR3 DNA: TGTGCCAGCAGCCAAGATCCGGGACTAGGGGTCTACGAGCAGTACTTC
J gene: TRBJ1-2; clone size: -; CDR3 length: 15; D gene: -; V gene: TRBV5-1; CDR3 protein: CASSLVQGIGYGYTF; CDR3 DNA: TGCGCCAGCAGCTTGGTACAGGGCATCGGCTATGGCTACACCTTC
J gene: TRBJ1-2; clone size: few; CDR3 length: 13; D gene: -; V gene: TRBV7-2; CDR3 protein: CASSLSPGGGYTF; CDR3 DNA: TGTGCCAGCAGCTTATCCCCCGGGGGAGGCTACACCTTC
J gene: TRBJ1-1; clone size: -; CDR3 length: 14; D gene: TRBD1; V gene: TRBV2; CDR3 protein: CASTRTGVNTEAFF; CDR3 DNA: TGTGCCAGCACCAGGACAGGGGTGAACACTGAAGCTTTCTTT
J gene: TRBJ1-1; clone size: -; CDR3 length: 12; D gene: -; V gene: TRBV5-4; CDR3 protein: CASGGIGTEAFF; CDR3 DNA: TGTGCCAGCGGGGGGATCGGGACTGAAGCTTTCTTT
J gene: TRBJ1-1; clone size: -; CDR3 length: 13; D gene: -; V gene: TRBV7-2; CDR3 protein: CASSLRGNTEAFF; CDR3 DNA: TGTGCCAGCAGCTTACGGGGGAACACTGAAGCTTTCTTT
J gene: TRBJ2-1; clone size: -; CDR3 length: 16; D gene: -; V gene: TRBV7-9; CDR3 protein: CASSRTSGGSYNEQFF; CDR3 DNA: TGTGCCAGCAGCCGCACCTCAGGGGGGTCCTACAATGAGCAGTTCTTC